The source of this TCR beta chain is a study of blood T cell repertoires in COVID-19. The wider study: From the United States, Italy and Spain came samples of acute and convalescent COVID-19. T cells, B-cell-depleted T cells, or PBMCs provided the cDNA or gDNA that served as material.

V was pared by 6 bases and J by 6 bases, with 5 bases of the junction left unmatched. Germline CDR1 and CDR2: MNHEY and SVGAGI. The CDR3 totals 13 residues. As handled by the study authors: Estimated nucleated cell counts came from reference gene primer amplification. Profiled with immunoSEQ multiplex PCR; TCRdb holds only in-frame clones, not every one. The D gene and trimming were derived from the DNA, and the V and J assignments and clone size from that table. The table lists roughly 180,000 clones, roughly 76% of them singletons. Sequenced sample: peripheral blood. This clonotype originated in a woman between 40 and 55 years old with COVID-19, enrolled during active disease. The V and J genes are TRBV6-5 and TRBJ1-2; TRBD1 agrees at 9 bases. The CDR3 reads CASRLQGAHGYTF. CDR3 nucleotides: TGTGCCAGCAGATTACAGGGGGCGCATGGCTACACCTTC.